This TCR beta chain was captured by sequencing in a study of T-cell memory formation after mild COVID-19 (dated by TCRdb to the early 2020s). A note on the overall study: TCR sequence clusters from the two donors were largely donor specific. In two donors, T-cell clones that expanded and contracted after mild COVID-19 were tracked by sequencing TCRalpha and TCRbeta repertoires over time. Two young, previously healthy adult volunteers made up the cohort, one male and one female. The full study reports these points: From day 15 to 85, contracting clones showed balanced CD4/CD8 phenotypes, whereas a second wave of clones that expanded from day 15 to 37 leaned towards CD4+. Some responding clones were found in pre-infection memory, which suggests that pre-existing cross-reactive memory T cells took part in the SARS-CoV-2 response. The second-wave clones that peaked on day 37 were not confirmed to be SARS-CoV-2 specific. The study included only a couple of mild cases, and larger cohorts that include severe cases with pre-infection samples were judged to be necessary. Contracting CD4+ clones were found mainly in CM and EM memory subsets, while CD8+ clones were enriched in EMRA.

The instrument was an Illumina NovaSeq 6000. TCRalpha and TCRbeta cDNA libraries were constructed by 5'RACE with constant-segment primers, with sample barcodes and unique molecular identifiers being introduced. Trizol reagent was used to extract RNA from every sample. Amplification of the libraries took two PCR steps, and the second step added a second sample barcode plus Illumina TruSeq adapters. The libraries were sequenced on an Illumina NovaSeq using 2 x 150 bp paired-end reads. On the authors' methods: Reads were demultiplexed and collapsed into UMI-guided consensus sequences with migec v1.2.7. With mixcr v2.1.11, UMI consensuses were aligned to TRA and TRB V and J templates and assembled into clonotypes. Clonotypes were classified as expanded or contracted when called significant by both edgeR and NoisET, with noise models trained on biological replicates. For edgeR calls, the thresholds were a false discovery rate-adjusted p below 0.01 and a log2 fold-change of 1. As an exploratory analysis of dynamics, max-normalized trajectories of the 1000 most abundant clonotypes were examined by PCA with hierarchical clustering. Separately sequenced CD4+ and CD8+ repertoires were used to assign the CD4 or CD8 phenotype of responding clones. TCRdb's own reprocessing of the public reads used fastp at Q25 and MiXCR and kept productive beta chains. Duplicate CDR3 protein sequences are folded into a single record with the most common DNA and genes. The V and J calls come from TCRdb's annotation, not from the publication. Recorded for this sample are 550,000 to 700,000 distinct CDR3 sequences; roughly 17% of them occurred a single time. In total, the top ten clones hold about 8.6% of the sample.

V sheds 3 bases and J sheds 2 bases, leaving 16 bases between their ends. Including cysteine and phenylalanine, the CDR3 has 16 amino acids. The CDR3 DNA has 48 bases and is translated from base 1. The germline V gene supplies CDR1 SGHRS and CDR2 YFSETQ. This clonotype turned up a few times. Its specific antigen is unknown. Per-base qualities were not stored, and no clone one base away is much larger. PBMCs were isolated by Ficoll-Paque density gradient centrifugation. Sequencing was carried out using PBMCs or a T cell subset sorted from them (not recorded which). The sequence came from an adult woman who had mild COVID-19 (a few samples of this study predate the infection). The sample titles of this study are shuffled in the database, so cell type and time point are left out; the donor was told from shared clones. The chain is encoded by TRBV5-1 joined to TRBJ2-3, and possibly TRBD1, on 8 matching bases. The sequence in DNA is TGCGCCAGCAGCTGGACAGGGAGGGGAGACACAGATACGCAGTATTTT. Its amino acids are CASSWTGRGDTDTQYF.